The text below deals with one TCR beta chain. Its specificity is unknown. It was with 60 Vbeta and 13 Jbeta primers that the PCR ran. Method: immunoSEQ multiplex PCR; TCRdb's copy keeps in-frame clones and lacks some. The data contain fewer than 350,000 clones, 70% to 90% of them singletons. From germline, CDR1 is SGHVS and CDR2 FNYEAQ. V was pared by 5 bases and J by 4 bases, with 12 bases between. CDR3 length: 14 residues. The record originates from a study of cytomegalovirus exposure and HLA in healthy donors. General observations from the study: Earlier analysis yielded a pattern in which most TCR beta V segments were productive about 90% or about 30% of the time. With later analysis, a missense DCLRE1C variant became linked to TCR beta V- and J-gene trimming. Cytomegalovirus-associated TCR beta chains were listed, numbering some 180.

This receptor was obtained from a woman aged 18-29 years in good health and CMV-seronegative. Sequencing was done on a sample of PBMCs. This chain links TRBV7-6 with TRBJ1-5; no reliable D call. The CDR3 is CASSPGIGNQPQHF. The CDR3 DNA reads as TGTGCCAGCAGCCCGGGGATCGGGAATCAGCCCCAGCATTTT.